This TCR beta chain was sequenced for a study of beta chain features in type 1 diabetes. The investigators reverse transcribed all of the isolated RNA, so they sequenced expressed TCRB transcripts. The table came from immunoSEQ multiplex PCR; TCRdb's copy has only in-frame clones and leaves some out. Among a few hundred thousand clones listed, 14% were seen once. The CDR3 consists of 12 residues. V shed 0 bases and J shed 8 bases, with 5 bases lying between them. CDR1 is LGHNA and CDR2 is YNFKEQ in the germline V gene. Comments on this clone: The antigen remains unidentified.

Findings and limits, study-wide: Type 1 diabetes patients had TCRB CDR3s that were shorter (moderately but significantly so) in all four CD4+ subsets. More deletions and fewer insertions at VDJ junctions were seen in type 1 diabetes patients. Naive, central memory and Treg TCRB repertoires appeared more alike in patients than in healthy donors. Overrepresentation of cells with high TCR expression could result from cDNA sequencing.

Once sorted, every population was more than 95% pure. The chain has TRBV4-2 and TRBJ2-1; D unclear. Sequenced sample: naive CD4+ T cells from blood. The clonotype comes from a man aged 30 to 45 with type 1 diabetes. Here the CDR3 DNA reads TGTGCCAGCAGCCAAGATCGAGATGAGCAGTTCTTC. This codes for CASSQDRDEQFF.